Sequencing of this TCR beta chain was carried out in a study of T-cell memory formation after mild COVID-19. Study-wide background: TCR clusters largely stayed donor specific.

Germline loops: CDR1 SGHRS, CDR2 YFSETQ. V was shortened by 4 bases and J by 5 bases, with 18 bases between the two germline ends. The CDR3 consists of 15 residues. MiXCR was run by TCRdb on the 5' RACE reads, yielding one entry per CDR3 protein. The sample carries some 440,000 distinct CDR3 sequences, approximately 25% recorded once. The sample consisted of PBMCs or a T cell subset sorted from them (not recorded which). The clonotype comes from an adult woman who had mild COVID-19 (a few samples of this study predate the infection). Cell type and time point are not known. The J gene is TRBJ1-1, the V gene TRBV5-1; D might be TRBD1 (5 bases). The CDR3 spells CASSDPGGVGTEAFF. CDR3 bases: TGCGCCAGCAGCGACCCGGGGGGTGTGGGTACTGAAGCTTTCTTT.